The 15 T cell receptor beta chains below were found in one sample sequenced in a study of long-term antiretroviral therapy in people with HIV. Survey-level immunoSEQ v3.0 assays were run. Clones were read by immunoSEQ multiplex PCR, and TCRdb kept only the in-frame ones, dropping some. The sample lists some 20,000 clones; 60% to 85% were seen once. Sequencing used unsorted PBMCs, obtained 2.9 years after starting antiretroviral therapy. The receptors were sampled from a woman aged 25 to 39 with HIV.

The chain combines TRBV9 with TRBJ1-5; the D is unclear. The germline V gene encodes CDR1 SGDLS and CDR2 YYNGEE. The V end lost 1 base, the J end lost 5 bases, and 13 bases lay between the germline ends. This CDR3 is built from 15 residues. This CDR3 reads CASSVSGQPHQPQHF. The CDR3 nucleotides are TGTGCCAGCAGCGTATCAGGCCAACCTCATCAGCCCCAGCATTTT.

CDR3 in amino acids: CASSLKLAASTDTQYF. The CDR3 coding sequence is TGTGCCAGCTCACTTAAACTAGCGGCTAGCACAGATACGCAGTATTTT. The rearrangement joins TRBV18 to TRBJ2-3; 8 positions agree with TRBD2. Germline V gives CDR1 KGHSH, CDR2 LQKENI. V was pared by 4 bases and J by 0 bases, with 6 bases of the junction left unmatched. The CDR3 is 16 residues long.

V is TRBV23-1 and J is TRBJ2-3; D possibly uses TRBD1 or TRBD2 (5 bases each). TRBV23-1 is an ORF; its function is uncertain. Between the trimmed V and J ends, which lost 0 bases and 1 base, there was a span of 14 bases. CDR3 length equals 17 residues. The CDR3 coding sequence is TGCGCCAGCAGTCAATCGTCAGGGAGATTGGGCACAGATACGCAGTATTTT. Translated, it gives CASSQSSGRLGTDTQYF.

The chain uses TRBV9 and TRBJ1-1; D is possibly TRBD1 (5 bases). The CDR3 length is 14 residues. Germline V CDR1 and CDR2: SGDLS, YYNGEE. With 4 bases removed from V and 1 base from J, the gap between germline ends came to 11 bases. CDR3 bases: TGTGCCAGCAGCCCCCTGGGGGGGAACACTGAAGCTTTCTTT. Protein: CASSPLGGNTEAFF. Full variable domain (missing parts from reference TRBV9 and TRBJ1-1): DSGVTQTPKHLITATGQRVTLRCSPRSGDLSVYWYQQSLDQGLQFLIQYYNGEERAKGNILERFSAQQFPDLHSELNLSSLELGDSALYFCASSPLGGNTEAFFGQGTRLTVV.

The chain has TRBV25-1 and TRBJ2-2; D is undetermined. V was cut by 2 bases and J by 3 bases, with 16 bases left in between. CDR3 length equals 17 residues. From germline, CDR1 is MGHDK and CDR2 SYGVNS. CDR3: CASSEIGRRSDTGELFF. DNA for the CDR3: TGTGCCAGCAGTGAAATAGGCCGACGTTCGGACACCGGGGAGCTGTTTTTT.

This clone was found a few times. V usage is TRBV11-2 and J usage is TRBJ1-2; D might be TRBD1 (6 bases). Germline CDR1 reads SGHAT; CDR2 reads FQNNGV. With 2 bases removed from V and 8 bases from J, the gap between germline ends came to 12 bases. The CDR3 loop spans 13 amino acids. Written as DNA, the CDR3 is TGTGCCAGCAGCTTAACGCAGGGGCGCGGCTACACCTTC. This gives the protein CASSLTQGRGYTF. Complete variable domain (other parts from reference TRBV11-2 and TRBJ1-2): EAGVAQSPRYKIIEKRQSVAFWCNPISGHATLYWYQQILGQGPKLLIQFQNNGVVDDSQLPKDRFSAERLKGVDSTLKIQPAKLEDSAVYLCASSLTQGRGYTFGSGTRLTVV.

J is TRBJ2-1 and V is TRBV6-6; 9 bases are a match to TRBD2. The trim removed 5 bases at V and 7 bases at J, leaving 6 bases unmatched. Germline values: CDR1 MNHNY, CDR2 SVGAGI (reference sequence). The CDR3 is made up of 14 amino acids. The CDR3 is CASSRQRGANEQFF. The CDR3 DNA reads as TGTGCCAGCAGTCGCCAGCGGGGGGCTAATGAGCAGTTCTTC.

This clone has a handful of counts. The V and J genes are TRBV2 and TRBJ1-5; D gene ambiguous. Germline CDR1 and CDR2: SNHLY and FYNNEI. The CDR3 length is 12 residues. The germline V and J ends were trimmed by 3 bases and 5 bases, with 5 bases remaining between them. As DNA, the CDR3 is TGTGCCAGCAGTGATCGGTATCAGCCCCAGCATTTT. As protein: CASSDRYQPQHF.

The chain combines TRBV30 with TRBJ2-7; 7 nucleotides match TRBD2. Germline trimming cut 0 bases from V and 6 bases from J; bases unmatched to any gene: 11. This CDR3 has 15 amino acids. Per germline, CDR1 GTSNPN and CDR2 SVGIG (reference sequence). In DNA form, the CDR3 reads TGTGCCTGGAGTGTAGGGCCCCCGGGAGGTCGCGAGCAGTACGTC. This codes for CAWSVGPPGGREQYV.

The chain joins TRBV6-4 to TRBJ1-2; TRBD1 aligns across 7 bases. Germline V gene data show CDR1 as MRHNA and CDR2 as SNTAGT. CDR3 length: 15 amino acids. V dropped 0 bases and J dropped 8; count of bases not matched to a gene: 9. The CDR3 here is CASSDSRQGLGGYTF. The CDR3 nucleotides read TGTGCCAGCAGTGACTCGAGACAGGGACTTGGGGGCTACACCTTC.

The genes are TRBV5-1 and TRBJ1-3; TRBD1 matches at 8 bases. Losses at the gene ends were 5 bases for V and 0 bases for J; bases not matched to a gene: 7. Germline CDR1 and CDR2: SGHRS and YFSETQ. The CDR3 length is 16 residues. The CDR3 DNA reads TGCGCCAGCAGACCGACAGGGGACTCCTCTGGAAACACCATATATTTT. Its protein is CASRPTGDSSGNTIYF.

As regards this clone: At the DNA level, this CDR3 is encoded by other sequences in the same sample as well. The CDR3 DNA reads as TGTGCCAGCAGTTACTCGGCAGGGCCCACTGAAGCTTTCTTT. This encodes CASSYSAGPTEAFF. V usage is TRBV6-5 and J usage is TRBJ1-1; D possibly corresponds to TRBD1 (5 bases). Trimming left V 0 bases short and J 4 bases short, with 9 bases between. CDR1 and CDR2 (germline): MNHEY, SVGAGI. The CDR3 extends over 14 amino acids.

This clone was detected once. The J gene is TRBJ1-3, the V gene TRBV29-1, with no clear D. The CDR3 is made up of 16 amino acids. Germline-derived CDR1 and CDR2 are SQVTM and ANQGSEA. With 0 bases removed from V and 0 bases from J, the gap between germline ends came to 12 bases. The DNA for the CDR3 is TGCAGCGTTGAAGATCGGGCCCAGACCTCTGGAAACACCATATATTTT. Amino acid sequence: CSVEDRAQTSGNTIYF.

This clone showed up just a few times. The rearrangement uses TRBV5-6 and TRBJ2-5; D gene unclear. The CDR3 contains 11 residues. Germline CDR1 is SGHDT and CDR2 is YYEEEE. Trimming pared 0 bases from V and 3 bases from J, leaving 0 bases between. CDR3 sequence reads: CASSLEETQYF. The DNA for the CDR3 is TGTGCCAGCAGCTTGGAAGAGACCCAGTACTTC.

This chain uses TRBV19 with TRBJ2-7; 10 nucleotides align to TRBD1. With V trimmed by 5 bases and J by 6 bases, 7 bases remained unmatched. CDR3 size: 14 residues. The germline V gene has CDR1 LNHDA and CDR2 SQIVND (reference sequence). CDR3 residues: CASSLRGTGAEQYF. DNA of the CDR3: TGTGCCAGTAGTTTGCGAGGGACAGGGGCCGAGCAGTACTTC.